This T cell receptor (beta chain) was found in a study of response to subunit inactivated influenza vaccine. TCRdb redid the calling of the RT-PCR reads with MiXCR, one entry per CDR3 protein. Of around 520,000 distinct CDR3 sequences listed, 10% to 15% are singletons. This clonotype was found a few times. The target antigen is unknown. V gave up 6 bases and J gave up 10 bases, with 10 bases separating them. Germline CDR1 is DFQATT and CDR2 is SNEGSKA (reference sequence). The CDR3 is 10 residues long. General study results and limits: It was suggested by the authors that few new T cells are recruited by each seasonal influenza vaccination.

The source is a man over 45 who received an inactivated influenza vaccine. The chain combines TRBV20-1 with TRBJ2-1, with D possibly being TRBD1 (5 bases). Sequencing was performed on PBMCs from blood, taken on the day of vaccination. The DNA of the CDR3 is TGCAGTGCCGTGAGGACAGAGCAGTTCTTC. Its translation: CSAVRTEQFF.